One sample yielded the 32 T cell receptor beta chains listed below, sequenced in a study of regulatory T cells in long-lasting Graves disease (dated by TCRdb to the early 2020s). Library preparation employed multiplex PCR. The reads were generated on an Illumina HiSeq 4000. TCR beta libraries were built with iRepertoire HTBI primers and Arm-PCR amplification of CDR3 regions. TCRdb redid the processing of the public reads, applying fastp at Q25 and MiXCR, and retained in-frame beta chains. Entries that share a CDR3 protein sequence are merged under the most common genes and DNA. Here the sample has about 350,000 distinct CDR3 sequences; 15% to 20% occur a single time. Of the sample, 20% is held by the ten largest clones. In light of the paper, this sample's time point label describes: newly diagnosed GD, antithyroid drugs for less than 3 months. RNA was extracted from PBMCs in TRIzol for both TCR sequencing and RNA sequencing.

This sample also appeared in a second study, on T cells in Graves' hyperthyroidism and ophthalmopathy.

Material: peripheral blood mononuclear cells (PBMCs), obtained at new diagnosis, from a patient treated with antithyroid drugs. Receptor source: a woman between 18 and 29 years old with Graves disease. Donor details come from another sample of the same person, matched by shared clones.

The gene calls are TRBV7-3 and TRBJ2-3; D is perhaps TRBD1 or TRBD2 (5 bases each). Germline CDR1 is SGHTA and CDR2 is FQGTGA. There are 18 residues in the CDR3. V was clipped by 1 base and J by 0 bases, with 17 bases between them. CDR3 region: CASSLKGRGVTSTDTQYF. The CDR3 region has the DNA TGTGCCAGCAGCTTAAAGGGACGGGGAGTTACTAGCACAGATACGCAGTATTTT.

This clonotype was counted many times. The chain recombines TRBV12-3 or TRBV12-4 with TRBJ2-1, with 9 bases that match TRBD1. The V gene end was trimmed by 6 bases and the J gene end by 4 bases; junction bases not matched to a gene: 7. The CDR3 sequence is 15 residues long. This chain's CDR3 is CASSSDRGSYNEQFF. In DNA, the CDR3 is TGTGCCAGCAGCTCGGACAGGGGTTCGTACAATGAGCAGTTCTTC.

This clonotype was seen ten or more times. The J gene is TRBJ1-1, the V gene TRBV30; D not resolved. The CDR3 runs 14 residues. Deletions cut 1 base from V and 1 base from J, with 10 bases between. The germline CDR1 and CDR2 sequences are GTSNPN and SVGIG (reference sequence). In DNA, the CDR3 is TGTGCCTGGAGTGCCGGCAGGCCGAACACTGAAGCTTTCTTT. It is translated as CAWSAGRPNTEAFF.

Ten or more counts support this clonotype. The chain joins TRBV18 to TRBJ1-5, with no clear D. Germline V CDR1 and CDR2: KGHSH, LQKENI. V was pared by 3 bases and J by 5 bases, with 14 bases between. The CDR3 consists of 15 residues. The CDR3, as DNA: TGTGCCAGCTCACCTGATATGTCCGGCGATCAGCCCCAGCATTTT. It encodes CASSPDMSGDQPQHF.

This clonotype showed up many times. The chain couples TRBV11-2 to TRBJ2-1; a weak D match, TRBD1 (6 bases). The V end lost 1 base, the J end lost 7 bases, and 11 bases lay between the germline ends. Per the germline V gene, CDR1 is SGHAT and CDR2 is FQNNGV. The CDR3 sequence is 14 residues long. For the CDR3, the DNA is TGTGCCAGCAGCTTAGTGGCGCAGGGGAATGAGCAGTTCTTC. Encoded protein: CASSLVAQGNEQFF.

This clonotype was recorded at least ten times. The chain employs TRBV11-2 and TRBJ1-6; no definite D call. Germline CDR1 is SGHAT and CDR2 is FQNNGV. CDR3 size: 13 residues. V lost 5 bases and J 14 bases, leaving 16 bases between the germline ends. The CDR3 nucleotides are TGTGCCAGCAGCCTCGGACCTACTTGGGCCCTCCACTTT. This encodes CASSLGPTWALHF.

The chain combines TRBV19 with TRBJ1-1; 7 bases are shared with TRBD1. Germline CDR1 LNHDA, CDR2 SQIVND (reference sequence). V gave up 9 bases and J gave up 2 bases; unmatched junction bases: 15. This CDR3 has 16 amino acids. The CDR3 nucleotides read TGTGCCAGCCTACTCGGACAGGTCGGAGTCAACACTGAAGCTTTCTTT. Translation gives CASLLGQVGVNTEAFF.

This clonotype was observed a handful of times. This rearrangement joins TRBV19 to TRBJ1-5, with a weak D call TRBD1 (5 bases). This CDR3 comprises 14 residues. Trimming shortened V by 5 bases and J by 4 bases, and 12 bases separated the two germline ends. Per germline, CDR1 LNHDA and CDR2 SQIVND (reference sequence). The CDR3 here is CASSYGHQNQPQHF. CDR3 DNA sequence: TGTGCCAGTAGTTACGGACACCAAAATCAGCCCCAGCATTTT.

The chain has TRBV20-1 and TRBJ2-5, with D tentatively TRBD2 (5 bases). V dropped 0 bases and J dropped 1 base, with 12 bases sitting between them. The CDR3 is 15 amino acids. The V gene's germline CDR1 is DFQATT and CDR2 SNEGSKA (reference sequence). CDR3 in amino acids: CSARDLLARQETQYF. The CDR3 DNA follows: TGCAGTGCTAGAGATCTTCTAGCTCGCCAAGAGACCCAGTACTTC.

The chain couples TRBV9 to TRBJ1-5, with D unresolved. The V end was cut by 0 bases, the J end by 7 bases, with 11 bases between. CDR1 is SGDLS and CDR2 is YYNGEE in the germline V gene. The CDR3 extends over 14 amino acids. The CDR3 is CASSVDLSSQPQHF. The CDR3 DNA follows: TGTGCCAGCAGCGTAGATCTGTCCAGCCAGCCCCAGCATTTT.

In regard to this clonotype: The conserved phenylalanine or tryptophan normally closing the CDR3 is absent here, so this likely arose from a read error. The rearrangement links TRBV11-2 to TRBJ2-1, with TRBD1 matching 7 bases. V was clipped by 3 bases and J by 2 bases; unmatched bases: 4. Germline values: CDR1 SGHAT, CDR2 FQNNGV. CDR3 length: 15 residues. CDR3 residues: CASSFGTGAYNEQFL. The CDR3 bases are TGTGCCAGCAGCTTCGGTACAGGGGCCTACAATGAGCAGTTCCTC.

In nucleotides, the CDR3 is TGCAGCGTTGAACCCTCTGGGGCCAACGTCCTGACTTTC. Residues: CSVEPSGANVLTF. J is TRBJ2-6 and V is TRBV29-1; D gene unclear. The CDR3 loop spans 13 amino acids. Germline CDR1 and CDR2: SQVTM and ANQGSEA. Trimming shortened V by 2 bases and J by 0 bases, and 2 bases separated the two germline ends.

The chain links TRBV7-2 to TRBJ2-1; 7 nucleotides align to TRBD2. The junction had 7 bases not matched to a gene; V was cut back by 5 bases and J by 6 bases. The germline CDR1 and CDR2 sequences are SGHTA and FQGNSA. The CDR3 runs to 14 residues. CDR3 loop: CASSMGLRGNEQFF. CDR3 sequence (DNA): TGTGCCAGCAGCATGGGACTAAGGGGCAATGAGCAGTTCTTC.

This clonotype has a handful of counts. DNA of the CDR3: TGTGCCAGTAGTATGCAAGTGAACACTGAAGCTTTCTTT. Its translation is CASSMQVNTEAFF. V is TRBV19 and J is TRBJ1-1, with D uncertain. CDR3 size: 13 residues. Germline-derived CDR1 and CDR2 are LNHDA and SQIVND (reference sequence). The V and J ends lost 3 bases and 0 bases respectively, with 5 bases between them.

Ten or more counts support this clonotype. The chain combines TRBV28 with TRBJ1-1; 10 bases fit TRBD1. Germline CDR1 is MDHEN and CDR2 is SYDVKM. V shed 6 bases, J shed 8 bases, and the junction held 6 bases outside the gene matches. This CDR3 has 13 amino acids. The CDR3 loop is CASRKTGGSEAFF. The CDR3 DNA reads TGTGCCAGCAGGAAGACAGGGGGCTCCGAAGCTTTCTTT.

Many counts were recorded for this clonotype. The rearrangement uses TRBV3-1 and TRBJ1-2; D perhaps matches TRBD1 (5 bases). Germline loops: CDR1 LGHDT, CDR2 YNNKEL (reference sequence). V was cut by 4 bases and J by 4 bases, with 13 bases left in between. The CDR3 has 14 amino acids. The CDR3, as DNA: TGTGCCAGCAGCCCCGCGGGGGAAAGCTATGGCTACACCTTC. This encodes CASSPAGESYGYTF. Drawing the rest from reference TRBV3-1 and TRBJ1-2, the complete variable domain is DTAVSQTPKYLVTQMGNDKSIKCEQNLGHDTMYWYKQDSKKFLKIMFSYNNKELIINETVPNRFSPKSPDKAHLNLHINSLELGDSAVYFCASSPAGESYGYTFGSGTRLTVV.

This clonotype was found a few times. The gene calls are TRBV19 and TRBJ2-1; 9 bases are shared with TRBD1. With 1 base clipped from V and 4 bases from J, the junction kept 5 bases outside the gene matches. The length of the CDR3 is 16 residues. Germline CDR1 reads LNHDA; CDR2 reads SQIVND (reference sequence). In nucleotides, the CDR3 is TGTGCCAGTAGTATAGGGCCGGGACAGGGTTACAATGAGCAGTTCTTC. Its protein is CASSIGPGQGYNEQFF.

In its sample, this clonotype was seen a few times. This CDR3 is CASREAGAINEQFF. The CDR3 bases are TGTGCCAGTAGGGAAGCGGGAGCAATAAATGAGCAGTTCTTC. V and J are TRBV19 and TRBJ2-1, with 8 bases lining up with TRBD2. The CDR3 totals 14 residues. Germline V gene data show CDR1 as LNHDA and CDR2 as SQIVND (reference sequence). V shed 6 bases, J shed 7 bases, and the junction held 8 bases outside the gene matches.

This clonotype was recorded a few times. The chain combines TRBV5-8 with TRBJ1-2, with TRBD1 identical over 7 bases. Germline values: CDR1 SGHTS, CDR2 YDEGEE. The trim removed 5 bases at V and 7 bases at J, leaving 11 bases unmatched. This CDR3 spans 14 amino acids. This chain's CDR3 is CASRMDDRAIGYTF. The DNA for the CDR3 is TGTGCCAGCAGAATGGACGACAGGGCCATTGGCTACACCTTC. The entire variable domain, with the rest obtained from reference TRBV5-8 and TRBJ1-2, is as follows: EAGVTQSPTHLIKTRGQQATLRCSPISGHTSVYWYQQALGLGLQFLLWYDEGEERNRGNFPPRFSGRQFPNYSSELNVNALELEDSALYLCASRMDDRAIGYTFGSGTRLTVV.

This clonotype was seen many times. This rearrangement joins TRBV20-1 to TRBJ2-5, with unresolved D. Deletions cut 0 bases from V and 4 bases from J, with 12 bases between. This CDR3 is built from 14 residues. Germline V lookup: CDR1 DFQATT, CDR2 SNEGSKA (reference sequence). The CDR3 DNA follows: TGCAGTGCTAGAGATCTTACTGGACGAGAGACCCAGTACTTC. Residues: CSARDLTGRETQYF.

On this clonotype: A junction boundary mismatches the germline segment, possibly from a read error. Written as DNA, the CDR3 is TGCGCCAGCAGCCAAGAGGACAGGGTCTCCTACGAGCAGTGCTTC. Encoded protein: CASSQEDRVSYEQCF. V and J are TRBV4-1 and TRBJ2-7, with TRBD1 matching 8 bases. Germline V CDR1 and CDR2: MGHRA, YSYEKL. This CDR3 contains 15 residues.

The chain carries TRBV25-1 and TRBJ2-3, with D possibly called TRBD1 or TRBD2 (6 bases each). The CDR3 loop spans 15 amino acids. Trimming took off 5 bases at V and 2 bases at J, with 14 bases between the two ends. In germline, CDR1 is MGHDK, CDR2 SYGVNS. CDR3 sequence (DNA): TGTGCCAGCAGTACCCGGGGGCGAGTCACAGATACGCAGTATTTT. It encodes CASSTRGRVTDTQYF.

This clonotype was counted many times. This rearrangement joins TRBV3-1 to TRBJ2-7; 9 nucleotides match TRBD2. V shed 2 bases and J 0 bases; nucleotides not matched to a gene: 8. The CDR3 is 17 residues long. The germline V gene encodes CDR1 LGHDT and CDR2 YNNKEL (reference sequence). The CDR3 spells CASSQNLAGYSSYEQYF. CDR3 nucleotide sequence: TGTGCCAGCAGCCAAAACCTAGCGGGATACAGCTCCTACGAGCAGTACTTC.

In this sample, this clonotype turned up many times. CDR3 nucleotide sequence: TGTGCCAGCAGCTTAGGGGACGTAAACAATGAGCAGTTCTTC. Encoded protein: CASSLGDVNNEQFF. The gene calls are TRBV11-2 and TRBJ2-1; perhaps D is TRBD1 or TRBD2 (5 bases each). Germline loops: CDR1 SGHAT, CDR2 FQNNGV. Trimming took off 1 base at V and 5 bases at J, with 9 bases between the two ends. This CDR3 is 14 amino acids long.

This clonotype was seen a few times. DNA for the CDR3: TGTGCCAGCAGCCCTGGGACAGGGAAAGAGACCCAGTACTTC. Translation gives CASSPGTGKETQYF. The chain has TRBV7-8 and TRBJ2-5; 9 positions match TRBD1. The V gene end was trimmed by 5 bases and the J gene end by 3 bases; junction bases not matched to a gene: 4. The CDR3 is 14 residues long. CDR1 is SGHVS and CDR2 is FQNEAQ in the germline V gene.

This clonotype was counted only a few times. The V gene is TRBV15, the J gene TRBJ1-4; 7 nucleotides line up with TRBD1. Looked up from germline, CDR1 is LNHNV and CDR2 is YYDKDF (reference sequence). CDR3 length equals 12 residues. V lost 11 bases and J lost 7; bases outside the gene matches: 7. The CDR3 region has the DNA TGTGCCGCGACAGGGAGCGGTGAAAAACTGTTTTTT. Translating gives CAATGSGEKLFF.

A note on this clonotype: One junction end does not reproduce the germline sequence, and a read error may be involved. The chain is built from TRBV18 and TRBJ2-1, with 13 bases that match TRBD2. CDR1 KGHSH and CDR2 LQKENI come from the germline V gene. The CDR3 is 20 amino acids. CDR3 nucleotide sequence: TGTGCCAGCTCACATATCGGACTAGCGGGAGTAGAGGGAACCATCAATGAGCAGCTCTTC. This gives the protein CASSHIGLAGVEGTINEQLF.

This clonotype has ten or more counts. This sequence joins TRBV12-5 and TRBJ2-3; 15 positions agree with TRBD2. The CDR3 is 18 residues long. CDR1 is LGHNT, CDR2 FRNRAP, per germline. Trimming cost V 7 bases and J 0 bases; bases outside gene matches: 8. CDR3 residues: CASAPGTSGRSSTDTQYF. The CDR3 coding sequence is TGTGCTAGTGCTCCCGGGACTAGCGGGAGGTCTAGCACAGATACGCAGTATTTT.

There are many counts of this clonotype. The genes are TRBV5-1 and TRBJ2-1; the D gene is possibly TRBD2 (5 bases). Germline V lookup: CDR1 SGHRS, CDR2 YFSETQ. The ends were cut back, 4 bases at V and 6 bases at J, with 23 bases in the middle. The CDR3 length is 17 residues. Here the CDR3 DNA reads TGCGCCAGCAGCCCCCATCACGTTGCAGGCGGGCTCAATGAGCAGTTCTTC. This sequence encodes CASSPHHVAGGLNEQFF.

This clonotype has a count of ten or more. J is TRBJ2-7 and V is TRBV28; TRBD2 might be the D (6 bases). Germline-derived CDR1 and CDR2 are MDHEN and SYDVKM. Trimming removed 10 bases from V and 2 bases from J, with 18 bases in between. The CDR3 is 14 amino acids. Here the CDR3 reads CATRGGGFAYEQYF. Written as DNA, the CDR3 is TGTGCCACCCGTGGTGGGGGGTTTGCCTACGAGCAGTACTTC.

The V call is TRBV30, the J call TRBJ1-2; D gene ambiguous. Germline V gene data show CDR1 as GTSNPN and CDR2 as SVGIG (reference sequence). CDR3 length equals 16 residues. Trimming cost V 4 bases and J 7 bases, with 25 bases left between them. The CDR3 DNA follows: TGTGCCTGGAAGGACCCATCGATGGGGAAGATCGGTGGCTACACCTTC. This gives the protein CAWKDPSMGKIGGYTF.

As DNA, the CDR3 is TGTGCCAGCAGTGGGGGTCGAAAACTGTTTTTT. Translation: CASSGGRKLFF. The chain joins TRBV12-3 or TRBV12-4 to TRBJ1-4; D perhaps matches TRBD1 (5 bases). This CDR3 contains 11 residues. Trimming removed 5 bases from V and 10 bases from J, with 8 bases in between.